What follows are 2 T cell receptor beta chains derived from one specimen sequenced in a study of blood T cell repertoires in COVID-19. TCRdb keeps only in-frame clones here, not all; method: immunoSEQ multiplex PCR. This sample yields about 120,000 clones, of which 75% to 90% are seen a single time; approximately 30% belongs to the top ten. Sequencing used peripheral blood. Every receptor here comes from a man aged 65-85 years with active or convalescent COVID-19.

This clone was counted once. This chain joins TRBV28 and TRBJ2-1, with 8 nucleotides matching TRBD1. CDR1 MDHEN and CDR2 SYDVKM come from the germline V gene. The CDR3 is made up of 16 amino acids. V trimming: 1 base; J trimming: 6 bases; junction bases outside the gene matches: 8. CDR3 region: CASSLYAGQGRNEQFF. DNA for the CDR3: TGTGCCAGCAGTTTATACGCAGGACAGGGCCGCAATGAGCAGTTCTTC.

This chain links TRBV5-1 with TRBJ1-3, with 7 bases identical to TRBD1. Germline V lookup: CDR1 SGHRS, CDR2 YFSETQ. V was pared by 3 bases and J by 1 base, with 7 bases of the junction left unmatched. The CDR3 loop spans 16 amino acids. CDR3 sequence reads: CASSSNLQGSGNTIYF. DNA for the CDR3: TGCGCCAGCAGCTCCAACTTACAGGGGTCTGGAAACACCATATATTTT.